This T cell receptor (beta chain) was retrieved from a study of T cells in Graves' hyperthyroidism and ophthalmopathy. This clonotype was seen at least ten times. The CDR3 loop spans 15 amino acids. Germline V gene sequence: CDR1 DFQATT, CDR2 SNEGSKA (reference sequence). In making diagnoses, clinical symptoms, serum thyroxine and TRAb, thyroid ultrasound and orbital computed tomography were all used. The TCR beta CDR3 regions underwent amplification using RNA transcripts as the source. The HTBI primer set drove a first-round RT-PCR of the TCR CDR3. TCRdb analysed the multiplex PCR reads with MiXCR anew, one entry per CDR3 protein. The sample yields about 570,000 distinct CDR3 sequences, roughly 46% seen once.

This chain connects TRBV20-1 to TRBJ1-1; D possibly corresponds to TRBD1 (6 bases). This TCR derives from an adult woman with Graves' disease, either hyperthyroidism or ophthalmopathy (not recorded which). Input material: peripheral blood or thyroid tissue (not recorded which). The DNA of the CDR3 is TGCGGCACTCACCCGGGGGCCAGCATGAACACTGAAGCTTTCTTT. Its protein product is CGTHPGASMNTEAFF.